This T cell receptor beta chain was sequenced for a study of OX40 agonist ivuxolimab in advanced cancers. Overall study results and limits: Some of the lowest clonal expansion was seen in partial responders at 0.1-3.0 mg/kg.

As regards this clone: Its antigen remains unidentified.

Some clones are missing from TCRdb's copy, which holds only in-frame ones; the method was immunoSEQ multiplex PCR. The repertoire holds roughly 53,000 clones, with about 85% as singletons. There are 13 residues in the CDR3. Germline CDR1 SGHDT, CDR2 YYEEEE. J was trimmed by 8 bases and V by 7 bases; bases with no gene match: 11. The source was CD4+ or CD8+ T cells sorted from blood, collected in a trial of the OX40 agonist ivuxolimab. V is TRBV5-6 and J is TRBJ1-2; 7 bases agree with TRBD1. This TCR was recovered from an adult with an advanced solid tumor such as melanoma, head and neck, liver or kidney cancer. The CDR3 spells CASGIRQGQGYTF. The CDR3, as DNA: TGTGCCAGCGGAATCCGACAGGGACAGGGCTACACCTTC. Complete variable domain (other parts from reference TRBV5-6 and TRBJ1-2): DAGVTQSPTHLIKTRGQQVTLRCSPKSGHDTVSWYQQALGQGPQFIFQYYEEEERQRGNFPDRFSGHQFPNYSSELNVNALLLGDSALYLCASGIRQGQGYTFGSGTRLTVV.